Shown below are 17 T cell receptor beta chains from a single sample sequenced in a study of CD8+ T cells in alopecia areata. Treatment noted: oral pan-JAK inhibitor, 5-10 mg twice daily. After isolation, RNA underwent reverse transcription to generate cDNA as the sequencing template. Some clones are missing from TCRdb's copy, which holds only in-frame ones; the method was immunoSEQ multiplex PCR. This table has fewer than 250,000 clones, more than 55% appearing once. The specimen comprised CD4+ T cells sorted from blood, sampled at week 4, from a patient treated with tofacitinib. These receptors all come from a human donor with alopecia areata.

This clone was seen a few times. The chain combines TRBV11-2 with TRBJ2-7; D unresolved. V lost 1 base to trimming and J lost 7 bases, with 14 bases between them. Germline V gene data show CDR1 as SGHAT and CDR2 as FQNNGV. This CDR3 region has 14 residues. The CDR3 region is CASSLVGLAGEQYF. CDR3 coding DNA: TGTGCCAGCAGCTTAGTCGGGCTGGCCGGGGAGCAGTACTTC. Complete variable domain (other parts from reference TRBV11-2 and TRBJ2-7): EAGVAQSPRYKIIEKRQSVAFWCNPISGHATLYWYQQILGQGPKLLIQFQNNGVVDDSQLPKDRFSAERLKGVDSTLKIQPAKLEDSAVYLCASSLVGLAGEQYFGPGTRLTVT.

The chain joins TRBV5-1 to TRBJ2-5, with D unclear. Trimming left V 3 bases short and J 0 bases short, with 0 bases between. CDR1 is SGHRS, CDR2 YFSETQ, per germline. There are 11 residues in the CDR3. The CDR3, as DNA: TGCGCCAGCAGCTACCAAGAGACCCAGTACTTC. Translating gives CASSYQETQYF. Combining the CDR3 with reference TRBV5-1 and TRBJ2-5 gives the whole variable domain KAGVTQTPRYLIKTRGQQVTLSCSPISGHRSVSWYQQTPGQGLQFLFEYFSETQRNKGNFPGRFSGRQFSNSRSEMNVSTLELGDSALYLCASSYQETQYFGPGTRLLVL.

DNA of the CDR3: TGTGCCAGCAGTCTCACGGGACCCAAGCAGTACTTC. It yields the protein CASSLTGPKQYF. J is TRBJ2-4 and V is TRBV11-2; either TRBD1 or TRBD2 may fit D (5 bases each). The CDR3 runs to 12 residues. V lost 6 bases and J lost 13, with 16 bases in between. Germline assignment: CDR1 SGHAT and CDR2 FQNNGV.

This chain links TRBV29-1 with TRBJ2-3; 10 bases match TRBD2. Germline CDR1 and CDR2: SQVTM and ANQGSEA. The V segment lost 7 bases and the J segment 3 bases; nucleotides outside the gene matches: 7. The CDR3 consists of 14 residues. CDR3 region: CSALAGAGTDTQYF. In DNA, the CDR3 is TGCAGCGCCCTAGCGGGAGCTGGGACAGATACGCAGTATTTT.

The chain joins TRBV5-6 to TRBJ1-1; D perhaps matches TRBD1 (5 bases). The V gene lost 4 bases and the J gene lost 7 bases, with 14 bases spanning the gap. CDR1 SGHDT and CDR2 YYEEEE come from the germline V gene. The CDR3 contains 13 residues. CDR3 DNA sequence: TGTGCCAGCAGCCTAACTACAGGTAATGAAGCTTTCTTT. It specifies CASSLTTGNEAFF.

The chain uses TRBV7-2 and TRBJ2-7; D call uncertain. The CDR3 loop spans 15 amino acids. The germline V gene has CDR1 SGHTA and CDR2 FQGNSA. Trimming left V 5 bases short and J 0 bases short, with 14 bases between. This chain's CDR3 is CASSPTWGNSYEQYF. The CDR3 region has the DNA TGTGCCAGCAGCCCGACTTGGGGAAACTCCTACGAGCAGTACTTC.

This sequence joins TRBV15 and TRBJ1-3; D remains unclear. The CDR3 length is 16 residues. The ends were cut back, 0 bases at V and 0 bases at J, with 9 bases in the middle. Germline lookup yields CDR1 LNHNV and CDR2 YYDKDF (reference sequence). The CDR3 sequence: CATSRESGFSGNTIYF. The CDR3 region has the DNA TGTGCCACCAGCAGAGAATCCGGATTCTCTGGAAACACCATATATTTT.

J is TRBJ2-7 and V is TRBV30; D remains ambiguous. The CDR3 extends over 11 amino acids. CDR1 and CDR2 from the germline V gene are GTSNPN and SVGIG (reference sequence). Trimming shortened V by 1 base and J by 3 bases, and 4 bases separated the two germline ends. This CDR3 reads CAWSGYYEQYF. CDR3 bases: TGTGCCTGGAGTGGTTACTACGAGCAGTACTTC.

This clone has only a few counts. The V and J genes are TRBV30 and TRBJ1-5; 9 bases line up with TRBD1. J lost 6 bases, V lost 5 bases, and 8 bases had no gene match. The CDR3 has 14 residues. CDR1 is GTSNPN and CDR2 is SVGIG in the germline V gene (reference sequence). CDR3 in amino acids: CAWGPGQGFQPQHF. The CDR3 bases are TGTGCCTGGGGTCCGGGACAGGGTTTTCAGCCCCAGCATTTT. The entire variable domain, with the rest obtained from reference TRBV30 and TRBJ1-5, is as follows: SQTIHQWPATLVQPVGSPLSLECTVEGTSNPNLYWYRQAAGRGLQLLFYSVGIGQISSEVPQNLSASRPQDRQFILSSKKLLLSDSGFYLCAWGPGQGFQPQHFGDGTRLSIL.

The gene calls are TRBV27 and TRBJ2-6; D possibly matches TRBD1 or TRBD2 (5 bases each). Germline loops: CDR1 MNHEY, CDR2 SMNVEV (reference sequence). The CDR3 extends over 17 amino acids. V lost 5 bases and J lost 1, with 15 bases in between. CDR3 nucleotides: TGTGCCAGCAGTCCCCAGGGCCGGGGTTCTGGGGCCAACGTCCTGACTTTC. Translated, it gives CASSPQGRGSGANVLTF.

This clone has more than one count but fewer than ten. The chain recombines TRBV2 with TRBJ2-5, with D possibly being TRBD2 (7 bases). This CDR3 is 16 amino acids long. V shed 6 bases and J shed 4 bases, with 21 bases lying between them. Germline-derived CDR1 and CDR2 are SNHLY and FYNNEI. CDR3: CASSPQAWGGGETQYF. The CDR3 region has the DNA TGTGCCAGCAGCCCCCAGGCGTGGGGAGGGGGAGAGACCCAGTACTTC.

The rearrangement uses TRBV29-1 and TRBJ1-5; D uncertain. Trimming stripped 4 bases from V and 0 bases from J, with 10 bases between. The CDR3 contains 14 residues. Germline V gene sequence: CDR1 SQVTM, CDR2 ANQGSEA. DNA for the CDR3: TGCAGCGTTGGCGGACGTACTAGCAATCAGCCCCAGCATTTT. It codes for CSVGGRTSNQPQHF.

The chain is built from TRBV7-2 and TRBJ1-5, with TRBD1 matching 7 bases. Germline V CDR1 and CDR2: SGHTA, FQGNSA. V shed 1 base, J shed 7 bases, and the junction held 7 bases outside the gene matches. CDR3 length: 15 residues. In DNA, the CDR3 is TGTGCCAGCAGCTTAGGGGGTACAGGGGTCCAGCCCCAGCATTTT. Its translation: CASSLGGTGVQPQHF.

In this sample, this clone turned up a few times. The rearrangement uses TRBV13 and TRBJ2-7; the D is unclear. Germline CDR1 is PRHDT and CDR2 is FYEKMQ (reference sequence). The ends were cut back, 4 bases at V and 0 bases at J, with 4 bases in the middle. The CDR3 contains 12 residues. This CDR3 reads CASSSSSYEQYF. DNA for the CDR3: TGTGCCAGCAGCTCAAGCTCCTACGAGCAGTACTTC.

This clone has only a few counts. This chain uses TRBV7-8 with TRBJ2-7, with D unclear. Trimming removed 0 bases at V and 6 bases at J, with 6 bases between. CDR1 and CDR2 from the germline V gene are SGHVS and FQNEAQ. The CDR3 is 12 residues long. The DNA of the CDR3 is TGTGCCAGCAGCTTAGCGCTGGGCGAGCAGTACTTC. It yields the protein CASSLALGEQYF.

The chain couples TRBV5-1 to TRBJ2-3, with D possibly matching TRBD2 (7 bases). Trimming shortened V by 7 bases and J by 2 bases, and 20 bases separated the two germline ends. The germline gives CDR1 SGHRS, CDR2 YFSETQ. This CDR3 is 16 amino acids long. This chain's CDR3 is CASGTMGRGSTDTQYF. For the CDR3, the DNA is TGCGCCAGCGGCACTATGGGGAGGGGGTCCACAGATACGCAGTATTTT. Full variable domain (outside the CDR3, taken from reference TRBV5-1 and TRBJ2-3): KAGVTQTPRYLIKTRGQQVTLSCSPISGHRSVSWYQQTPGQGLQFLFEYFSETQRNKGNFPGRFSGRQFSNSRSEMNVSTLELGDSALYLCASGTMGRGSTDTQYFGPGTRLTVL.

V gene TRBV5-1 combines with J gene TRBJ2-7; 10 bases match TRBD1. CDR1 SGHRS and CDR2 YFSETQ come from the germline V gene. Trimming removed 4 bases from V and 2 bases from J; junction bases left unmatched: 6. This CDR3 is built from 15 residues. The CDR3 reads CASSTFGQGAYEQYF. As DNA, the CDR3 is TGCGCCAGCAGCACCTTCGGACAGGGGGCCTACGAGCAGTACTTC.